A selection of T cell receptor beta chains follows, all from one sample in a study of human T cells and chemical hapten exposure. TCRdb re-derived calls from the RACE reads in MiXCR, one entry per CDR3 protein. Of approximately 71,000 distinct CDR3 sequences in the sample, 9.8% were seen once. This specimen was whole blood, taken in connection with sensitization to the hapten diphenylcyclopropenone (DPC). The receptors come from a middle-aged woman with alopecia areata. Some clones in this sample may be carry-over from other donors' samples. The CDR3 runs from the conserved cysteine through the conserved F or W. D genes are given only for firm matches. Clone size is shown for a subset of rows, as once, few, many or a class of expanded clone.

D: -; J: TRBJ2-4; size: -; V: TRBV7-2; DNA: TGTGCCAGCAGCTTAGGAGGGACCAAAAACATTCAGTACTTC; CDR3: CASSLGGTKNIQYF
D: TRBD1; J: TRBJ2-3; size: few; V: TRBV27; DNA: TGTGCCAGCAGTTTGGGGACAGGCCCCACAGATACGCAGTATTTT; CDR3: CASSLGTGPTDTQYF
D: -; J: TRBJ2-3; size: few; V: TRBV21-1; DNA: TGTGCCAGCAGCAAAGATAGGGGCCCTGGTCGGGATACGCAGTATTTT; CDR3: CASSKDRGPGRDTQYF
D: -; J: TRBJ1-6; size: -; V: TRBV4-3; DNA: TGCGCCAGCAGCCAGGGAGGGTATTCACCCCTCCACTTT; CDR3: CASSQGGYSPLHF
D: -; J: TRBJ2-1; size: many; V: TRBV4-3; DNA: TGCGCCAGCAGCCCACAATGGAGGGACCCTCCCTACAATGAGCAGTTCTTC; CDR3: CASSPQWRDPPYNEQFF
D: -; J: TRBJ2-3; size: -; V: TRBV6-5; DNA: TGTGCCAGCAGTTACTCGAGGGTCAGGGCAGATACGCAGTATTTT; CDR3: CASSYSRVRADTQYF
D: TRBD2; J: TRBJ2-7; size: -; V: TRBV9; DNA: TGTGCCAGCAGCGTAGGGAGCGGGGGGCACGAGCAGTACTTC; CDR3: CASSVGSGGHEQYF
D: -; J: TRBJ2-5; size: many; V: TRBV11-2; DNA: TGTGCCAGCAGCCTCGTCAGGGGACCCCGGGAGACCCAGTACTTC; CDR3: CASSLVRGPRETQYF
D: -; J: TRBJ2-6; size: -; V: TRBV6-5; DNA: TGTGCCAGCAGGCCTAGGGGGGGTTCTGGGGCCAACGTCCTGACTTTC; CDR3: CASRPRGGSGANVLTF
D: TRBD1; J: TRBJ1-3; size: many; V: TRBV12-3/TRBV12-4; DNA: TGTGCCAGCACCCCGGACAGGGGGCTGCATCTCTCTGGAAACACCATATATTTT; CDR3: CASTPDRGLHLSGNTIYF
D: -; J: TRBJ2-7; size: many; V: TRBV18; DNA: TGTGCCAGCTCACTAATAAGGACCGAGTACGAGCAGTACTTC; CDR3: CASSLIRTEYEQYF
D: TRBD1; J: TRBJ2-2; size: -; V: TRBV5-1; DNA: TGCGCCAGCGGACGGGAAGCAGGGGGGAACACCGGGGAGCTGTTTTTT; CDR3: CASGREAGGNTGELFF
D: -; J: TRBJ1-5; size: many; V: TRBV11-2; DNA: TGTGCCAGCAGCCCTGGGGAGGGCAATCAGCCCCAGCATTTT; CDR3: CASSPGEGNQPQHF
D: -; J: TRBJ1-5; size: many; V: TRBV25-1; DNA: TGTGCCAGCAGTGACCCCCTTAGCAATCAGCCCCAGCATTTT; CDR3: CASSDPLSNQPQHF
D: -; J: TRBJ1-1; size: many; V: TRBV29-1; DNA: TGCAGCGTTGAACTCCCTCCGGGGGGGACTGAAGCTTTCTTT; CDR3: CSVELPPGGTEAFF
D: -; J: TRBJ2-2; size: many; V: TRBV18; DNA: TGTGCCAGCTCTCTAGGACACTACACCGGGGAGCTGTTTTTT; CDR3: CASSLGHYTGELFF
D: TRBD1; J: TRBJ1-2; size: many; V: TRBV5-1; DNA: TGCGCCAGCAGCTTAGGAGGGGGCGATTTCAGCTTGAACTATGGCTACACCTTC; CDR3: CASSLGGGDFSLNYGYTF